Listed below are T cell receptor beta chains from one sample, sequenced in a study of OX40 agonist ivuxolimab in advanced cancers. Clones were sequenced by immunoSEQ multiplex PCR, and TCRdb holds only the in-frame ones, with some missing. The sample has 55,000 to 80,000 clones, 86% seen once. This material consisted of CD4+ or CD8+ T cells sorted from blood, taken in a trial of the OX40 agonist ivuxolimab. Source of these receptors: an adult with an advanced solid tumor such as melanoma, head and neck, liver or kidney cancer. Both conserved end residues are part of each CDR3. A D gene is named only where the DNA matches it firmly. Size is stated for part of the rows, as once, few or many counts, or as a class when the clone is expanded.

CDR3 DNA	CDR3 protein	clone size	D gene	V gene	J gene
TGTGCCAGCAGTTTGGGAGGATTGGGGGGTGATACGCAGTATTTT	CASSLGGLGGDTQYF	NA	NA	TRBV28	TRBJ2-3
TGTGCCAGCAGTTACACCGATAATTCACCCCTCCACTTT	CASSYTDNSPLHF	NA	NA	TRBV6-5	TRBJ1-6
TGCAGCGTTGTAGCGGGGGGCCCGGATACGCAGTATTTT	CSVVAGGPDTQYF	NA	TRBD2	TRBV29-1	TRBJ2-3
TGCGCCAGCAGCTCCGACAGGGTGGGGGATACGCAGTATTTT	CASSSDRVGDTQYF	few	TRBD1	TRBV5-1	TRBJ2-3
TGTGCCAGCAGCTTTCTTGAGGTACAAGAGACCCAGTACTTC	CASSFLEVQETQYF	NA	NA	TRBV7-9	TRBJ2-5
TGTGCCAGCAGGAGGACAGGGGGCATTTCTGAAGCTTTCTTT	CASRRTGGISEAFF	NA	TRBD1	TRBV28	TRBJ1-1
TGTGCCAGCAGCGTAGTCAGTTCGAACACTGAAGCTTTCTTT	CASSVVSSNTEAFF	NA	NA	TRBV9	TRBJ1-1
TGTGCCAGCTCTCGTGGTTCGGCCGGAAGCTCCTACGAGCAGTACTTC	CASSRGSAGSSYEQYF	NA	NA	TRBV18	TRBJ2-7
TGTGCCAGCTCACAGGACAGGGGGCGACGGGAGACCCAGTACTTC	CASSQDRGRRETQYF	NA	TRBD1	TRBV18	TRBJ2-5
TGTGCCAGTAGTCCCAACAGGGGCCTCCGGGAAAAACTGTTTTTT	CASSPNRGLREKLFF	NA	TRBD1	TRBV19	TRBJ1-4
TGTGCCTGGAGTGTCGGCACTCAGGACGAGCAGTACTTC	CAWSVGTQDEQYF	NA	NA	TRBV30	TRBJ2-7
TGCGCCAGCAGCTCCTTTCCGGGACAGTTTTACGAGCAGTACTTC	CASSSFPGQFYEQYF	NA	TRBD1	TRBV5-1	TRBJ2-7
TGTGCCAGCAGTGAATCCGCAGGGGTCGGCACTGAAGCTTTCTTT	CASSESAGVGTEAFF	NA	NA	TRBV25-1	TRBJ1-1
TGTGCCAGCAGTTACTCGATTCCACAGGTTGGCCAGCCCCAGCATTTT	CASSYSIPQVGQPQHF	NA	NA	TRBV6-6	TRBJ1-5
TGTGCCAGCAGCTTTGGGGGGCCCTACAATGAGCAGTTCTTC	CASSFGGPYNEQFF	NA	NA	TRBV11-2	TRBJ2-1
TGTGCCAGCAGCCCCGTCAGGCGCTATGAGCAGTTCTTC	CASSPVRRYEQFF	NA	NA	TRBV7-2	TRBJ2-1
TGTGTCAGCAGTTTACCAATGACAGGGTACGAGCAGTACTTC	CVSSLPMTGYEQYF	NA	TRBD1	TRBV28	TRBJ2-7
TGTGCCAGCCTCCCCCACGACAGGTCGAGGAACTATGGCTACACCTTC	CASLPHDRSRNYGYTF	NA	NA	TRBV19	TRBJ1-2
TGCGCCAGCAGCTTAAGTGGTATAAATGAAAAACTGTTTTTT	CASSLSGINEKLFF	NA	NA	TRBV5-1	TRBJ1-4
TGTGCCAGCAGCTTGGACAGGGACTACAATGAGCAGTTCTTC	CASSLDRDYNEQFF	NA	TRBD1	TRBV7-3	TRBJ2-1
TGTGCCAGTAGGCCGACTCCAGGGGGAACAGATACGCAGTATTTT	CASRPTPGGTDTQYF	once	TRBD1	TRBV19	TRBJ2-3
TGTGCCAGCAGGTCAGGGGGAAGCAATCAGCCCCAGCATTTT	CASRSGGSNQPQHF	NA	TRBD1	TRBV28	TRBJ1-5
TGTGCCAGCAGCTTGGCCGGACGGTATAGCAATCAGCCCCAGCATTTT	CASSLAGRYSNQPQHF	NA	NA	TRBV5-6	TRBJ1-5
TGTGCCAGCAGCTCAGGGACTAGCGGGGGAGGTACAGAGACCCAGTACTTC	CASSSGTSGGGTETQYF	NA	TRBD2	TRBV5-8	TRBJ2-5
TGTGCCATCAGTCCAATAGCGGGAGCCACAGATACGCAGTATTTT	CAISPIAGATDTQYF	NA	TRBD2	TRBV10-3	TRBJ2-3
TGTGCCAGCAGCTTAGACAGGGGAGACATTCAGTACTTC	CASSLDRGDIQYF	NA	TRBD1	TRBV7-8	TRBJ2-4
TGTGCCAGCAGTTACTCCGCCGGGGGCTACGAGCAGTACTTC	CASSYSAGGYEQYF	NA	NA	TRBV6-6	TRBJ2-7
TGTGCCAGCAGCTTGACGGCGAACACTGAAGCTTTCTTT	CASSLTANTEAFF	NA	NA	TRBV7-6	TRBJ1-1
TGTGCCACCAGCACCCAGGGTACCCAGCCCCAGCATTTT	CATSTQGTQPQHF	NA	NA	TRBV15	TRBJ1-5
TGTGCCAGCAATTCAGCCGGAGTGGGTGGCTACACCTTC	CASNSAGVGGYTF	once	NA	TRBV6-1	TRBJ1-2
TGTGCCAGCAGCACCCAGAGGAACACTGAAGCTTTCTTT	CASSTQRNTEAFF	NA	NA	TRBV7-2	TRBJ1-1
TGTGCCAGCAGTTACTCTCCGGACAGGGTAAATTCACCCCTCCACTTT	CASSYSPDRVNSPLHF	NA	TRBD1	TRBV6-6	TRBJ1-6
TGCAGCGTTGGGGGGGGCAGGGGAACAGATACGCAGTATTTT	CSVGGGRGTDTQYF	NA	NA	TRBV29-1	TRBJ2-3
TGCGCCAGCAGCCAAGATTCCGGTTCGGGTTCTGAAGCTTTCTTT	CASSQDSGSGSEAFF	NA	NA	TRBV4-1	TRBJ1-1
TGCAGCCCGGGGACTAGCGGGAGGGAGGGGCAGTTCTTC	CSPGTSGREGQFF	NA	TRBD2	TRBV29-1	TRBJ2-1
TGTGCCAGCAGTTCACAGGGGGCTGCATCAGAGCAGTACTTC	CASSSQGAASEQYF	NA	TRBD1	TRBV2	TRBJ2-7
TGTGCCAGCAGCCAACAGGTGGTACCGTACGAGCAGTACTTC	CASSQQVVPYEQYF	NA	NA	TRBV9	TRBJ2-7
TGTGCCAGCAGCTCCTTCGGCAGCCTTTCCTACAATGAGCAGTTCTTC	CASSSFGSLSYNEQFF	NA	NA	TRBV7-8	TRBJ2-1
TGTGCCAGCAGCGTGGCCGTAGCGGGGGGGCTGGAGACCCAGTACTTC	CASSVAVAGGLETQYF	NA	TRBD2	TRBV9	TRBJ2-5
TGTGCCAGCAGCTTGACAGGGGGCATTCAAGAGACCCAGTACTTC	CASSLTGGIQETQYF	NA	TRBD1	TRBV7-2	TRBJ2-5
TGCGCCAGCAGGGGGACAGGGGGCTATCCGACCCAGTACTTC	CASRGTGGYPTQYF	NA	TRBD1	TRBV5-1	TRBJ2-5
TGTGCCAGCAGCCAGAAACCATTCTATCGCTACACCTTC	CASSQKPFYRYTF	NA	NA	TRBV28	TRBJ1-2
TGCGCCAGCAGCTTGGCCCCCGGTAGCAATCAGCCCCAGCATTTT	CASSLAPGSNQPQHF	NA	NA	TRBV5-1	TRBJ1-5
TGTGCCAGTAGTAAAGGACGGACACCTGGTGAAAAACTGTTTTTT	CASSKGRTPGEKLFF	NA	NA	TRBV19	TRBJ1-4
TGTGCCAGCAGTGTCCGGCGCCAAGAGACCCAGTACTTC	CASSVRRQETQYF	NA	NA	TRBV2	TRBJ2-5
TGTGCCAGCTCACCACAGTGGGAGGGGGAGAGCACTGAAGCTTTCTTT	CASSPQWEGESTEAFF	medium-sized	NA	TRBV18	TRBJ1-1
TGTGCCAGCTCACCAGCGGAGACCCAGTACTTC	CASSPAETQYF	NA	NA	TRBV18	TRBJ2-5
TGTGCCAGCAGCTTAAACTCGCTAGCGGGATCCAATGAGCAGTTCTTC	CASSLNSLAGSNEQFF	NA	TRBD2	TRBV7-3	TRBJ2-1
TGTGCCATCAGGCCTTCTAGCGGGGGGTTCAATGAGCAGTTCTTC	CAIRPSSGGFNEQFF	few	TRBD2	TRBV10-3	TRBJ2-1
TGTGCCAGCAGCTTAGGCGGGAACCTTGAAGCTTTCTTT	CASSLGGNLEAFF	NA	NA	TRBV7-2	TRBJ1-1
TGTGCCAGCAGCTTATCCGGGGACGGCTACACCTTC	CASSLSGDGYTF	NA	NA	TRBV7-9	TRBJ1-2
TGCGCCAGCAGCGGGGACGGACGATCTCAAGAGACCCAGTACTTC	CASSGDGRSQETQYF	NA	NA	TRBV5-1	TRBJ2-5
TGTGCCAGCAGTTACTCCCGTGGGGGGTACGACCAGCCCCAGCATTTT	CASSYSRGGYDQPQHF	NA	NA	TRBV6-6	TRBJ1-5
TGCAGCGCCTCGGTAGCAGAAGCTTTCTTT	CSASVAEAFF	NA	NA	TRBV29-1	TRBJ1-1
TGTGCCACCGGGCGTGCTCTAGCGGGAGTAAGGTGGGAGCAGTTCTTC	CATGRALAGVRWEQFF	NA	TRBD2	TRBV15	TRBJ2-1